This TCR beta chain was obtained from a study of regulatory T cells in long-lasting Graves disease. Indicated time point: newly diagnosed GD, antithyroid drugs for less than 3 months. The TCR library was made from RNA that had been extracted from PBMCs in TRIzol. CDR1 is SGHVS and CDR2 is FNYEAQ in the germline V gene. CDR3 length equals 16 residues. V shed 0 bases and J shed 4 bases, with 13 bases lying between them. Through Arm-PCR of CDR3 regions and iRepertoire HTBI primers, TCR beta libraries were built. One entry per CDR3 protein results from TCRdb running MiXCR on the multiplex PCR reads. The profile covers a few hundred thousand distinct CDR3 sequences, with about a sixth appearing a single time and approximately 30% taken by the ten largest. This clonotype showed up many times. The sample was also reused in another study, on T cells in Graves' hyperthyroidism and ophthalmopathy.

The sequencing here drew on peripheral blood mononuclear cells (PBMCs), taken at new diagnosis, from a patient treated with antithyroid drugs. The source of this sequence is a middle-aged man with Graves disease. V gene TRBV7-6 combines with J gene TRBJ1-3; possibly TRBD1 for D (6 bases). This CDR3 is CASSLALGGGGNTIYF. The CDR3 region has the DNA TGTGCCAGCAGCTTAGCGCTCGGGGGCGGAGGAAACACCATATATTTT.